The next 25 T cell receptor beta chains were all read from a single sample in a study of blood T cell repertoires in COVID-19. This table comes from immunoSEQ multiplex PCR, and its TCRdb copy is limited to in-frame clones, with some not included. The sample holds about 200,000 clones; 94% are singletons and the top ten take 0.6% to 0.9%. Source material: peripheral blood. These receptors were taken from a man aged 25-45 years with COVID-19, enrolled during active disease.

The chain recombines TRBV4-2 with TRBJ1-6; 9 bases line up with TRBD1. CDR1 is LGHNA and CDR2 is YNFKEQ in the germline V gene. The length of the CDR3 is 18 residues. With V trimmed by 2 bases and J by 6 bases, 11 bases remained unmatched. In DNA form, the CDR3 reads TGTGCCAGCAGCCAACCTGGGACAGGGCCCAGCGGTAATTCACCCCTCCACTTT. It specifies CASSQPGTGPSGNSPLHF.

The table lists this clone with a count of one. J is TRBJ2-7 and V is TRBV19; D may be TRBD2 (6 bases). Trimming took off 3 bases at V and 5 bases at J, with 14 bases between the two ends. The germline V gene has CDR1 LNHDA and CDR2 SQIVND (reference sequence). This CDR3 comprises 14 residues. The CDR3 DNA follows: TGTGCCAGTAGTATGGCCCCGGGAGCTGACGAGCAGTACTTC. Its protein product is CASSMAPGADEQYF.

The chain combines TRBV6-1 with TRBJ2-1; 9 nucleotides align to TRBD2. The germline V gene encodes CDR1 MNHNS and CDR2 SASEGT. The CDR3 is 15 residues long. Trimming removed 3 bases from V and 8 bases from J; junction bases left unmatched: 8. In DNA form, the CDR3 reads TGTGCCAGCAGTGATCCGACCCGACTAGCGGATGAGCAGTTCTTC. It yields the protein CASSDPTRLADEQFF.

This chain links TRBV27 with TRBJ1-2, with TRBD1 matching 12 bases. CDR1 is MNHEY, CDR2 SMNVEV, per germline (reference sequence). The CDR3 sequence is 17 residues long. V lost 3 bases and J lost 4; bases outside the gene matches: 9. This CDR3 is CASSLSRDRGRGYGYTF. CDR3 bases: TGTGCCAGCAGTTTGTCTCGGGACAGGGGGCGAGGCTATGGCTACACCTTC.

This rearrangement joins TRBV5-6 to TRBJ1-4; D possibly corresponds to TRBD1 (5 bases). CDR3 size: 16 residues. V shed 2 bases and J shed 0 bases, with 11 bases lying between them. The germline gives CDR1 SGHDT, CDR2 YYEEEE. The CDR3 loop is CASSLRGAATNEKLFF. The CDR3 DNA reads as TGTGCCAGCAGCTTAAGGGGTGCCGCAACTAATGAAAAACTGTTTTTT.

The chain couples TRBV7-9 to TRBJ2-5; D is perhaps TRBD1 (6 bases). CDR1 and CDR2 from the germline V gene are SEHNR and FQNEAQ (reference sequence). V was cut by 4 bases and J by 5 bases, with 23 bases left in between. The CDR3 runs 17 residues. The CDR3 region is CASSYFRAGVLGETQYF. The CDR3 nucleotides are TGTGCCAGCAGCTATTTTCGGGCAGGGGTACTGGGGGAGACCCAGTACTTC.

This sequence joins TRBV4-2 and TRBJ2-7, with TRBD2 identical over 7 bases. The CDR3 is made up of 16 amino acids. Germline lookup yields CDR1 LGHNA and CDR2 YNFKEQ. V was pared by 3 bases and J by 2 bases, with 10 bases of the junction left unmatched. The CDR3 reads CASSQAGDTNAYEQYF. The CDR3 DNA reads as TGTGCCAGCAGCCAGGCGGGAGACACAAATGCCTACGAGCAGTACTTC.

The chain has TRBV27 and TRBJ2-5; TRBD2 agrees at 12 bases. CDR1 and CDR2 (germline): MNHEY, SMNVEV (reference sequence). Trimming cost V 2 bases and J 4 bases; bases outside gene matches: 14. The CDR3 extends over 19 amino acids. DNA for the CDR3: TGTGCCAGCAGTTTAAGGTTCGCGCTAGCGGGGGGGAGGAGAGAGACCCAGTACTTC. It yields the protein CASSLRFALAGGRRETQYF.

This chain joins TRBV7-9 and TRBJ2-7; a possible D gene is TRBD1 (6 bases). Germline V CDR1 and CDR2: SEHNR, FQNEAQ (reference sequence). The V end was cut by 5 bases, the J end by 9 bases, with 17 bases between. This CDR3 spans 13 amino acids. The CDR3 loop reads CASSPQTGMGQYF. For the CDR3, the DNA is TGTGCCAGCAGCCCGCAGACAGGAATGGGGCAGTACTTC.

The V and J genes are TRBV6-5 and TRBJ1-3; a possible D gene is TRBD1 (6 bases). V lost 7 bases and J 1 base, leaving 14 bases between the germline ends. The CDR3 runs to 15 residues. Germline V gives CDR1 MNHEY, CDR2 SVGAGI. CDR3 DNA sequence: TGTGCCAGCACCCAACAGGGTCTATCTGGAAACACCATATATTTT. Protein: CASTQQGLSGNTIYF.

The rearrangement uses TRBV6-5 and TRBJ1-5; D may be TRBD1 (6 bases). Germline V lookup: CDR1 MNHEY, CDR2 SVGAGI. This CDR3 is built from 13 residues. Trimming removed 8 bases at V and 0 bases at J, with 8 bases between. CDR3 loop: CASGQYSNQPQHF. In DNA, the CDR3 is TGTGCCAGCGGACAGTATAGCAATCAGCCCCAGCATTTT.

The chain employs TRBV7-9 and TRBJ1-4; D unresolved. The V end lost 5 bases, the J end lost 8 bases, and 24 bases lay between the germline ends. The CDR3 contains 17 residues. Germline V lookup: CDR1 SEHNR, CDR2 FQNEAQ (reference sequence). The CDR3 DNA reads TGTGCCAGCAGCCCTAGCAGTGCGGGGAGGAATTGGGAAAAACTGTTTTTT. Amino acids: CASSPSSAGRNWEKLFF.

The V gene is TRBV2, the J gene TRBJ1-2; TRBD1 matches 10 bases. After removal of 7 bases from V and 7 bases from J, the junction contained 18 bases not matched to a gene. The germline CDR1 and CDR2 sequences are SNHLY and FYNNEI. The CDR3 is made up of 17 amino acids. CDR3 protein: CASTIRVGTGVSAGYTF. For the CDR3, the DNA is TGTGCCAGCACTATTAGAGTCGGGACAGGGGTTTCTGCTGGCTACACCTTC.

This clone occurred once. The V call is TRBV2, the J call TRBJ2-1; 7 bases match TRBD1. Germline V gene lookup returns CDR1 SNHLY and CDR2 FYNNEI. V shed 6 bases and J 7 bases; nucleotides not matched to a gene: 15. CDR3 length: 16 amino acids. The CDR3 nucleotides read TGTGCCAGCAGATCTTACGACAGGGTGCGTTGGAATGAGCAGTTCTTC. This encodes CASRSYDRVRWNEQFF.

For the CDR3, the DNA is TGTGCCTGGAGTGGGGGGCAGGGCCATCAGCCCCAGCATTTT. Translation gives CAWSGGQGHQPQHF. The chain uses TRBV30 and TRBJ1-5; TRBD1 might be the D (6 bases). CDR3 length equals 14 residues. Between the trimmed V and J ends, which lost 1 base and 5 bases, there was a span of 12 bases. Germline CDR1 reads GTSNPN; CDR2 reads SVGIG (reference sequence).

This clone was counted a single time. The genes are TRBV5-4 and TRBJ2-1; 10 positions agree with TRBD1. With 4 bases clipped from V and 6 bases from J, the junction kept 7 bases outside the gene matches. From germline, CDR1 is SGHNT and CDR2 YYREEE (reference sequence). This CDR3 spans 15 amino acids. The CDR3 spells CASSPGQGIGNEQFF. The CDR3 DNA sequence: TGTGCCAGCAGCCCGGGACAGGGGATTGGCAATGAGCAGTTCTTC.

Here the CDR3 reads CASSRGTSGYEQYF. CDR3 coding DNA: TGTGCCAGCAGCCGGGGGACTAGCGGCTACGAGCAGTACTTC. The genes are TRBV3-1 (or the pseudogene TRBV3-2) and TRBJ2-7; 11 bases fit TRBD2. Unmatched junction bases numbered 2, after V lost 4 bases and J lost 3 bases. CDR1 and CDR2 from the germline V gene are LGHDT and YNNKEL (reference sequence). The CDR3 is 14 amino acids.

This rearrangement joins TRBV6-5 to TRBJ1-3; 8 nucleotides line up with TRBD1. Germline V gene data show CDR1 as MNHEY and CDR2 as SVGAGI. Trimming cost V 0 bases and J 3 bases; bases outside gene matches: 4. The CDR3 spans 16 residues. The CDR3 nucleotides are TGTGCCAGCAGTTACTCGACAGGGGATGGTGGAAACACCATATATTTT. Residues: CASSYSTGDGGNTIYF.

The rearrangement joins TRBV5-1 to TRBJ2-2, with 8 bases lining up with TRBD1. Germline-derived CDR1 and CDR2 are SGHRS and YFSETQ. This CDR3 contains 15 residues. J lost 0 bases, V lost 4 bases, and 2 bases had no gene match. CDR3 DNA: TGCGCCAGCAGCAAGGGACAGGCGAACACCGGGGAGCTGTTTTTT. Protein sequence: CASSKGQANTGELFF.

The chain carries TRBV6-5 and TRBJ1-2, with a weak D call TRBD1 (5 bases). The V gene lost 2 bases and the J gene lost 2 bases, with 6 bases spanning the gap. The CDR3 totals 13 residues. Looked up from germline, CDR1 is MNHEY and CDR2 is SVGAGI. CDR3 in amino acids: CASSYKGNYGYTF. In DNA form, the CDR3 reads TGTGCCAGCAGTTACAAGGGGAACTATGGCTACACCTTC.

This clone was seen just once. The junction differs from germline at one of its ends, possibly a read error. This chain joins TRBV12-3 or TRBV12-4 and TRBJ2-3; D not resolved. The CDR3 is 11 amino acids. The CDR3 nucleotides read TGTGCCAGCAGTTCCCCGCCCAGTGTCCTTTTT. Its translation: CASSSPPSVLF.

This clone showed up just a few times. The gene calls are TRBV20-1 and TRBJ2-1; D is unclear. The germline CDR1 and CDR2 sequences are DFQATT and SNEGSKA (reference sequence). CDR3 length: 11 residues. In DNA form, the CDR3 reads TGCAGCCCCACCTCGGGTCATGAGCAGTTCTTC. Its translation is CSPTSGHEQFF.

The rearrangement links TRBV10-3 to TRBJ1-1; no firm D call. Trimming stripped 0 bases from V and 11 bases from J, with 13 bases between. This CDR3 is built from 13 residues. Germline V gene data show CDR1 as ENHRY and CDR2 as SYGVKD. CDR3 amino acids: CAISESFASRAFF. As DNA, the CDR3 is TGTGCCATCAGTGAGTCGTTCGCCTCTCGGGCTTTCTTT.

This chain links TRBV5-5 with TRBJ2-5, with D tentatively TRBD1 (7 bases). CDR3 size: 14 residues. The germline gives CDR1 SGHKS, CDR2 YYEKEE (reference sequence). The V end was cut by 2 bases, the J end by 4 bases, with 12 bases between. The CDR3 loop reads CASSFRRGPETQYF. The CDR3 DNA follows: TGTGCCAGCAGCTTCAGGAGGGGGCCAGAGACCCAGTACTTC.

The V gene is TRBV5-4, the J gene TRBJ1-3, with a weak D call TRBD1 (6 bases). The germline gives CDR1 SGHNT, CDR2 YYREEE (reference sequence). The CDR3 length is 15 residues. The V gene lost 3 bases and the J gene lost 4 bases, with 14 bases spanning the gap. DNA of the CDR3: TGTGCCAGCAGCTCATCTCAGGGGAGCGGAAACACCATATATTTT. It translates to CASSSSQGSGNTIYF.